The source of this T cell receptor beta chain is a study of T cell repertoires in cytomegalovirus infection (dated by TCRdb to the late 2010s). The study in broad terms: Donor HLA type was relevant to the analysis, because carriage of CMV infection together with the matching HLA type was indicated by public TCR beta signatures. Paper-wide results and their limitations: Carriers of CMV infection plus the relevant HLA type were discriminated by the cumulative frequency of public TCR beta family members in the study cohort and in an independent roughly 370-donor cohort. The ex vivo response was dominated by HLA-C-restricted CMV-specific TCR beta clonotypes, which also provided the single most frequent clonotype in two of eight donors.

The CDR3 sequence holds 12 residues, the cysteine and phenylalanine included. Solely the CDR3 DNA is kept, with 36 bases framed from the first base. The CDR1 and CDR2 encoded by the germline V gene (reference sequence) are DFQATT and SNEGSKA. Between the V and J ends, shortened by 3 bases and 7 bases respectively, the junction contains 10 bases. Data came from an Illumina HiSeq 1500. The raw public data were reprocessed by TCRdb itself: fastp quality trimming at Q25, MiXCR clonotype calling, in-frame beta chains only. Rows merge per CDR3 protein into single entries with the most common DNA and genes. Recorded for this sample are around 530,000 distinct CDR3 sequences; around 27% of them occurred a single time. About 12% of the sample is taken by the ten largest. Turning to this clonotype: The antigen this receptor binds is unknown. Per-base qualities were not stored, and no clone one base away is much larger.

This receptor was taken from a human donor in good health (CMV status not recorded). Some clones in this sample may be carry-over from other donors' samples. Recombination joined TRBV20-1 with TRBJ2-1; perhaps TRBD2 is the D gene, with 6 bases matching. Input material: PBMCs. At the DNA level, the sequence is TGCAGTGCTAGTTCGACTAGTAATGAGCAGTTCTTC. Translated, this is CSASSTSNEQFF.